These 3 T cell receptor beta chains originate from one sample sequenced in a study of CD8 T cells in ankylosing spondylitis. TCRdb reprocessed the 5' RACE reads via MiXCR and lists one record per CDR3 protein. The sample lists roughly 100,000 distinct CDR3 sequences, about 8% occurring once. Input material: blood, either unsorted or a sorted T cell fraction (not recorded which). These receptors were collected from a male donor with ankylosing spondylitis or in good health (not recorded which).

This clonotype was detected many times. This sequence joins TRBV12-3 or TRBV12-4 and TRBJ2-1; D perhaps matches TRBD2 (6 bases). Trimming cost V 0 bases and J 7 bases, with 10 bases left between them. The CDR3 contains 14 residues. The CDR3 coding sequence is TGTGCCAGCAGTTTAGCTGGGGGGAGGAATGAGCAGTTCTTC. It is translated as CASSLAGGRNEQFF.

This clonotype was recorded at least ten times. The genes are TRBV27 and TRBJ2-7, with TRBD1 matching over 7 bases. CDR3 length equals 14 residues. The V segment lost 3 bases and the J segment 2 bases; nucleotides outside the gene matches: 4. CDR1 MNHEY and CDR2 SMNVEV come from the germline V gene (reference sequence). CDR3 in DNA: TGTGCCAGCAGTTTTACAGGGGACCCCTACGAGCAGTACTTC. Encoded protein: CASSFTGDPYEQYF.

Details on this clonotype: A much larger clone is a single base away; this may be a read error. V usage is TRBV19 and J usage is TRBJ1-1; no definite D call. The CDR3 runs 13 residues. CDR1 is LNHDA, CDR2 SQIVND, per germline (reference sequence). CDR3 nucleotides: TGTGCCAGTATTATACTAGGGAACACTGAAGCTTTCTTT. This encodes CASIILGNTEAFF.